Listed below are T cell receptor beta chains from one sample, sequenced in a study of shared clonotypes between healthy human individuals. Sequenced by immunoSEQ multiplex PCR; TCRdb stores in-frame clones only, minus some. This table holds a few million clones, just over 90% found once. The sequencing input was naive CD4+ T cells from PBMCs. All receptors derive from a man younger than 30 in good health. Some clones in this sample may be carry-over from other donors' samples. Each CDR3 is given with its conserved first and last residue. D genes are given only for firm matches.

TRBJ1-4 | TRBV2 | TRBD1 | TGTGCCAGCAGCTTGGATCCGGGGACAGGGAATGAAAAACTGTTTTTT | CASSLDPGTGNEKLFF
TRBJ2-7 | TRBV18 | . | TGTGCCAGCTCACCACTGTTTGGGTTAGAAGAATTAGACGAGCAGTACTTC | CASSPLFGLEELDEQYF
TRBJ2-2 | TRBV28 | . | TGTGCCAGCAGGACTAGTCAAAGGGTACCAACCGGGGAGCTGTTTTTT | CASRTSQRVPTGELFF
TRBJ1-2 | TRBV15 | . | TGTGCCACCAGCAGAGAAGGTTCAGGGCAAAACTATGGCTACACCTTC | CATSREGSGQNYGYTF
TRBJ2-7 | TRBV28 | TRBD1 | TGTGCCAGCGGCGAGGGGGGACAGGACGAGCAGTACTTC | CASGEGGQDEQYF
TRBJ2-5 | TRBV5-1 | TRBD1 | TGCGCCAGCAGCTTGATCGGGACAGCTCAAGAGACCCAGTACTTC | CASSLIGTAQETQYF
TRBJ2-1 | TRBV5-6 | . | TGTGCCAGCAGCTTGGGAGGTCAGGGGACCTACAATGAGCAGTTCTTC | CASSLGGQGTYNEQFF
TRBJ2-3 | TRBV7-2 | . | TGTGCCACCAGGACAGTACCCGGGCGGGACACAGATACGCAGTATTTT | CATRTVPGRDTDTQYF
TRBJ2-7 | TRBV10-3 | . | TGTGCCATCAGTGAGTCCTGGGGTTCCTACGAGCAGTACTTC | CAISESWGSYEQYF
TRBJ2-2 | TRBV19 | TRBD1 | TGTGCCAGTAGTCGCCCCGGGACAGGGGTAAACACCGGGGAGCTGTTTTTT | CASSRPGTGVNTGELFF
TRBJ1-1 | TRBV5-1 | TRBD1 | TGCGCCAGCAGCTCCCATCCGACAGGGACCACTGAAGCTTTCTTT | CASSSHPTGTTEAFF
TRBJ1-4 | TRBV2 | TRBD1 | TGTGCCAACACAGGGGTCGGGAGAGAAAAACTGTTTTTT | CANTGVGREKLFF
TRBJ2-7 | TRBV30 | . | TGTGCCTGTCACAGGTACGAGCAGTACTTC | CACHRYEQYF
TRBJ1-2 | TRBV28 | . | TGTGCCAGCAGTCCCCCCCCCGGAGGCTACACCTTC | CASSPPPGGYTF
TRBJ1-4 | TRBV6-5 | . | TGTGCCAGCAGTTACGTAGAGGGGCCTGGAAAACTGTTTTTT | CASSYVEGPGKLFF